This TCR beta chain was identified in a study of cytomegalovirus exposure and HLA in healthy donors. Study background: Early released data had tens of millions of unique TCRs, all coming from HLA-typed donors. Broader study findings: Analyses of presence/absence relied on an assumption of roughly uniform sequencing depth across donors.

For this clone: Its antigen is unidentified.

The PCR had 60 Vbeta and 13 Jbeta primers. Profiled with immunoSEQ multiplex PCR; TCRdb holds only in-frame clones, not every one. The sample has 40,000 to 55,000 clones, about 70% seen once. CDR1 and CDR2 (germline): WSHSY, SAAADI. The ends were cut back, 7 bases at V and 2 bases at J, with 12 bases in the middle. The CDR3 spans 13 residues. The rearrangement uses TRBV10-2 and TRBJ2-7, with D unresolved. The sequence was collected from a man aged 30 to 39 in good health and CMV-seronegative. Sequenced sample: PBMCs. The CDR3 here is CASTPDWPYEQYF. In nucleotides, the CDR3 is TGCGCCAGCACTCCAGACTGGCCCTACGAGCAGTACTTC.